Reported below is one T cell receptor (beta chain). Which antigen it targets is not known. Base qualities are not at hand, and no much larger clone is one base apart. These data belong to a study of blood T cell repertoires in COVID-19 (dated by TCRdb to the early 2020s). Regarding the research as a whole: Samples covering the acute and convalescent phases of COVID-19 were provided by collaborators in the United States, Italy and Spain. The material from the prospective study consisted of cDNA or gDNA derived from T cells, B-cell-depleted T cells, or PBMCs. Deeply sampled blood TCRbeta repertoires from subjects exposed to, actively infected with, or recovered from COVID-19 were included in the dataset. The repertoires were made available in a free public database intended to serve as a resource for research on the immune response to SARS-CoV-2. Samples were obtained from the ongoing ImmuneRACE study (first 160 participants) and from about 1,300 subjects provided by 6 global collaborators. Sample metadata almost always included a de-identified subject ID, COVID-19 status, age in years and sex. HLA class I and class II types, where available, came from metadata supplied by the sample provider rather than from assay-based typing. Points the paper makes about the study in general: Clinical and demographic metadata were provided uncurated, with the amount varying by source and participant.

The immunoSEQ Assay, a bias-controlled multiplex PCR, was used to amplify TCRbeta CDR3 regions from genomic DNA. In the paper's pipeline: Nucleated cell counts per sample were estimated from amplification of reference gene primers within the assay. To quantify the absolute abundance of each unique TCRbeta CDR3 rearrangement, sequence reads were collapsed and filtered. Productive Simpson clonality was computed per sample as the square root of Simpson's diversity index over productive rearrangements. TCRdb stores this immuneACCESS table with in-frame sequences only. Part of the clones is absent; in the studies checked, under half of the shortfall reflects unresolved V genes, and no reason is known for the rest. D and trimming come from the DNA, and the V and J calls and clone size come from that table. The sample profile shows roughly 200,000 clones; roughly 87% of them were found once. The top ten clonotypes cover about 9.4% of the sample.

Enrolling through a virtual design, the prospective study's participants ranged in age from roughly 18 to 95 years and lived across roughly 24 United States geographic areas. In the prospective study, cohorts were assigned on the basis of participant-reported clinical history obtained from a screening survey and a study questionnaire. Each participant in the prospective study had whole blood, serum and a nasopharyngeal or oropharyngeal swab collected by mobile phlebotomists. Prospective study participants could optionally give additional blood draws and questionnaires over an approximately 2-month period. Before DNA extraction, blood samples from the prospective study were shipped at room temperature or frozen. Unmatched junction bases come to 12, with V trimmed by 4 bases and J by 7 bases. As encoded in the germline V gene, CDR1 is LGHNA while CDR2 is YNFKEQ. Reading from cysteine to phenylalanine, the CDR3 counts 16 amino acids. The read is trimmed to its CDR3 DNA, 48 bases read in frame from base 1.

Sequencing was performed on PBMCs or T cells enriched from blood (not recorded which). The chain links TRBV4-2 with TRBJ2-1; 8 bases in the middle match TRBD2. The receptor's source is a man between 18 and 29 years old with acute COVID-19. The CDR3 in this case is CASSLRLAPPANEQFF. The nucleotide sequence reads as follows: TGTGCCAGCAGCCTTAGACTAGCGCCCCCGGCTAATGAGCAGTTCTTC.